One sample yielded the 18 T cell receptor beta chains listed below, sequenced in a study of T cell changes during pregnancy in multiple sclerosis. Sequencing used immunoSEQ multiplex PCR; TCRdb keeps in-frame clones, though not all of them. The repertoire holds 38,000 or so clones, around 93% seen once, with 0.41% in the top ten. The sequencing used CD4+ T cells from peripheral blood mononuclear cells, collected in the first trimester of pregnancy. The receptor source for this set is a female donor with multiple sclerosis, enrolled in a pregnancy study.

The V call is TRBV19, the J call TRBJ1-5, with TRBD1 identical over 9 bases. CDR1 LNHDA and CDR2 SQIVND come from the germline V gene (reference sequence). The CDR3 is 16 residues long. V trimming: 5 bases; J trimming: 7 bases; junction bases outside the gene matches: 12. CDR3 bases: TGTGCCAGTAGTGCCCGGACAGGGGCCGGGGCCCAGCCCCAGCATTTT. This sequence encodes CASSARTGAGAQPQHF.

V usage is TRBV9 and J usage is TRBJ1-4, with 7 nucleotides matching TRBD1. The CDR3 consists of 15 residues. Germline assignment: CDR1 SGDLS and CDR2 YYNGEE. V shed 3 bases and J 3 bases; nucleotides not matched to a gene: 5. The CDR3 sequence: CASSGGTAANEKLFF. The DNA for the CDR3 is TGTGCCAGCAGCGGTGGGACAGCCGCTAATGAAAAACTGTTTTTT.

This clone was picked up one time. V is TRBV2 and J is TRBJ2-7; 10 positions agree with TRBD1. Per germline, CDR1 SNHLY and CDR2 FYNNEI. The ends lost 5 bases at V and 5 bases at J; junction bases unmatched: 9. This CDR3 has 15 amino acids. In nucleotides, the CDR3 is TGTGCCAGCAGTACCGGGACAGGGGTAATCCACGAGCAGTACTTC. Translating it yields CASSTGTGVIHEQYF.

CDR3 sequence: CASSLVDRETYEQYF. The DNA for the CDR3 is TGTGCCAGCAGCTTGGTCGACAGGGAAACCTACGAGCAGTACTTC. The genes are TRBV5-5 and TRBJ2-7, with TRBD1 matching over 7 bases. The CDR3 is 15 residues long. Germline lookup yields CDR1 SGHKS and CDR2 YYEKEE (reference sequence). After removal of 0 bases from V and 2 bases from J, the junction contained 5 bases not matched to a gene.

CDR3 coding DNA: TGTGCCTGGAGTGCTGCGTACAATGAGCAGTTCTTC. This translates into CAWSAAYNEQFF. The chain has TRBV30 and TRBJ2-1; D remains ambiguous. CDR3 length: 12 residues. Trimming removed 1 base from V and 4 bases from J, with 5 bases in between. Germline CDR1 GTSNPN, CDR2 SVGIG (reference sequence).

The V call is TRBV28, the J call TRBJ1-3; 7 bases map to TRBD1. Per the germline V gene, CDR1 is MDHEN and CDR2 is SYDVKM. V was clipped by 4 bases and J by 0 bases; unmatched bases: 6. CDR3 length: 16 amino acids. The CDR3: CASSSPGQASGNTIYF. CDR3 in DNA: TGTGCCAGCAGTTCTCCAGGACAGGCCTCTGGAAACACCATATATTTT.

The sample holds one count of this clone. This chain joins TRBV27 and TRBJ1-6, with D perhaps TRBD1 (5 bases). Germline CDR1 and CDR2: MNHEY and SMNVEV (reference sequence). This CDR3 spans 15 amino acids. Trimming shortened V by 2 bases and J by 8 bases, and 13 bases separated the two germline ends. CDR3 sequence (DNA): TGTGCCAGCAGTTTAGGGGCCAATGGGTATTCACCCCTCCACTTT. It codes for CASSLGANGYSPLHF.

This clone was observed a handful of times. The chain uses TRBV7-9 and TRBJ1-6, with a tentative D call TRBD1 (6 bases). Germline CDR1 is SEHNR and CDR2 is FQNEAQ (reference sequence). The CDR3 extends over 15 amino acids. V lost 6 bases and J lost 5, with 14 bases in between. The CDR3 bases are TGTGCCAGCAGACCTGGACAGCAAAATAATTCACCCCTCCACTTT. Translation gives CASRPGQQNNSPLHF.

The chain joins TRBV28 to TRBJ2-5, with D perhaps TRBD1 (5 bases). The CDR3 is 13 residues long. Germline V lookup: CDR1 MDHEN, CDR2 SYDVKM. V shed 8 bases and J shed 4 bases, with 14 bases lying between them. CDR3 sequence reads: CASVSPGLETQYF. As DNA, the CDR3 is TGTGCCAGCGTATCACCAGGGTTAGAGACCCAGTACTTC.

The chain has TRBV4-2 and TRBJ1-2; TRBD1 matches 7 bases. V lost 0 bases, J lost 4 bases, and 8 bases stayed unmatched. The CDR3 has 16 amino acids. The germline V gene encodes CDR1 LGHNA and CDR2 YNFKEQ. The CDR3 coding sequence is TGTGCCAGCAGCCAAGACCTACAGGGGCCGGGCTATGGCTACACCTTC. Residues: CASSQDLQGPGYGYTF.

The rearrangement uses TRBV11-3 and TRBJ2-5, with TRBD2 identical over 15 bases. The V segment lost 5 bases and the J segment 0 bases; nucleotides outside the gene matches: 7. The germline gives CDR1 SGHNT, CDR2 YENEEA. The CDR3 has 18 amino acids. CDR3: CASSPGTSGRRDQETQYF. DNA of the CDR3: TGTGCCAGCAGCCCTGGGACTAGCGGGAGGAGGGACCAAGAGACCCAGTACTTC.

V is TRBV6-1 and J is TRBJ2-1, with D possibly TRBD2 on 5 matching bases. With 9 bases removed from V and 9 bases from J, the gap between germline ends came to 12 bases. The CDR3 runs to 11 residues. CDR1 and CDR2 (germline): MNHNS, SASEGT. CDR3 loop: CASRSGPEQFF. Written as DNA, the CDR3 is TGTGCCAGTAGGAGCGGTCCTGAGCAGTTCTTC.

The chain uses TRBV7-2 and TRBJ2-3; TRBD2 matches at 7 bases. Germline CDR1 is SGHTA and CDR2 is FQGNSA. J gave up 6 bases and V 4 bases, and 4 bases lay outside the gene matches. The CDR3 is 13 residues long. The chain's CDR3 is CASSSRAGDTQYF. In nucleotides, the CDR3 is TGTGCCAGCAGCTCCAGAGCGGGGGATACGCAGTATTTT.

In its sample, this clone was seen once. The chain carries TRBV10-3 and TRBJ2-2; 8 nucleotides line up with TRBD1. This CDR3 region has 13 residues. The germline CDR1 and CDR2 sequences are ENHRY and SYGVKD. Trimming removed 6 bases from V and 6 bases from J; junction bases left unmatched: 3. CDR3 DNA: TGTGCCATCAGGAAACAGGGGGCCGGGGAGCTGTTTTTT. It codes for CAIRKQGAGELFF.

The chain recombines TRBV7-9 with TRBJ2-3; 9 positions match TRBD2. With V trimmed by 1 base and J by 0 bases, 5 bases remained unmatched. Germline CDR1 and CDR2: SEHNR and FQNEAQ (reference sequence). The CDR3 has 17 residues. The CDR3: CASSLVRLAGSTDTQYF. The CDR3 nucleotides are TGTGCCAGCAGCTTAGTAAGGCTAGCGGGGAGCACAGATACGCAGTATTTT.

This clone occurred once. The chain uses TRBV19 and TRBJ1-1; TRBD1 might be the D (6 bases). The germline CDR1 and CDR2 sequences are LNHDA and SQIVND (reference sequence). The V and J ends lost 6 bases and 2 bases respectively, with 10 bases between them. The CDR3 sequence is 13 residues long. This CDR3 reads CASSPGQNTEAFF. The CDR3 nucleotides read TGTGCCAGTAGCCCGGGACAAAACACTGAAGCTTTCTTT.

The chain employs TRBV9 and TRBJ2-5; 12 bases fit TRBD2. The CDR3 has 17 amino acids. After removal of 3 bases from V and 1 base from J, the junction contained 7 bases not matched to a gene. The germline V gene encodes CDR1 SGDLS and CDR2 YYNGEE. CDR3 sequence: CASSEHGLAGSQETQYF. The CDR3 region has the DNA TGTGCCAGCAGCGAACACGGACTAGCGGGGTCCCAAGAGACCCAGTACTTC.

The CDR3 DNA follows: TGCAGCGTTGAAGATCGCCTCGACAGGGGACTTTATGGCTACACCTTC. It yields the protein CSVEDRLDRGLYGYTF. This sequence joins TRBV29-1 and TRBJ1-2; 8 bases map to TRBD1. Per the germline V gene, CDR1 is SQVTM and CDR2 is ANQGSEA. V shed 0 bases, J shed 5 bases, and the junction held 11 bases outside the gene matches. There are 16 residues in the CDR3.